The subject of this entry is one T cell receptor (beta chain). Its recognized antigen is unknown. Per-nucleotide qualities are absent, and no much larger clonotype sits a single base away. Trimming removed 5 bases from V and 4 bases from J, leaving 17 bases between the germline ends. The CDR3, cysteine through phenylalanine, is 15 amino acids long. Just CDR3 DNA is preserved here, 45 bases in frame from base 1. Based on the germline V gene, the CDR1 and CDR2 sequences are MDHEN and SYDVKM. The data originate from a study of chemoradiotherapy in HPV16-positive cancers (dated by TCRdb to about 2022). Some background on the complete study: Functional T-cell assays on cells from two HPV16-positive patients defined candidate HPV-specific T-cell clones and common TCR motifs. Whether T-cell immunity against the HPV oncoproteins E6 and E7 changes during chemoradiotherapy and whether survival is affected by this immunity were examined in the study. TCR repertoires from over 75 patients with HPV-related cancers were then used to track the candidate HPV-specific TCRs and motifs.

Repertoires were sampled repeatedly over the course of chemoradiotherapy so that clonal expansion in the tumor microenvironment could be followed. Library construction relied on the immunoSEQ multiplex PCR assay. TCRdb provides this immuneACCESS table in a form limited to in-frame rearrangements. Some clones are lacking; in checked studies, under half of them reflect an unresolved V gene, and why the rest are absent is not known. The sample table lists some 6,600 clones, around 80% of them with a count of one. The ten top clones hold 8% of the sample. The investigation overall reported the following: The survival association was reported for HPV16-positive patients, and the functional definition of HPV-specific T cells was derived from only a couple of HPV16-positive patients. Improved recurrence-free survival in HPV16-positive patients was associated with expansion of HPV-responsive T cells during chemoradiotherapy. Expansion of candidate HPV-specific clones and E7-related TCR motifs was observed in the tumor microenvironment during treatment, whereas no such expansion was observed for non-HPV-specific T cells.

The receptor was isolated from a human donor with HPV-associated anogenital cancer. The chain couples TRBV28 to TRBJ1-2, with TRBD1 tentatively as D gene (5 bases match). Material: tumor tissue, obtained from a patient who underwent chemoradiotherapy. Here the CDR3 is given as CASSLGSGNSYGYTF. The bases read TGTGCCAGCAGTCTGGGTTCAGGGAATTCCTATGGCTACACCTTC.